Each of the 21 T cell receptor beta chains below was sequenced from the same sample in a study of T cells in Graves' hyperthyroidism and ophthalmopathy. RNA transcripts served as the template for amplifying TCR beta CDR3 regions. First-round RT-PCR of the TCR CDR3 relied on the HTBI primer set. TCRdb used MiXCR to reprocess the multiplex PCR reads, holding one entry per CDR3 protein. The repertoire has about 270,000 distinct CDR3 sequences, roughly 22% of them found once; the top ten carry 50% to 75%. Sample: blood. These receptors came from a young man with Graves' ophthalmopathy.

CDR3 amino acids: CASSLSDRGGQPQHF. CDR3 DNA: TGTGCCAGCAGCTTGTCGGACAGGGGCGGGCAGCCCCAGCATTTT. The chain links TRBV6-1 to TRBJ1-5; 9 bases agree with TRBD1. Per the germline V gene, CDR1 is MNHNS and CDR2 is SASEGT. The CDR3 has 15 amino acids. V shed 6 bases, J shed 7 bases, and the junction held 10 bases outside the gene matches.

This rearrangement joins TRBV5-1 to TRBJ1-6; D may be TRBD1 (5 bases). Germline assignment: CDR1 SGHRS and CDR2 YFSETQ. The CDR3 is 13 amino acids. The V gene lost 2 bases and the J gene lost 10 bases, with 10 bases spanning the gap. The CDR3 loop is CASSLGERSPLHF. CDR3 DNA sequence: TGCGCCAGCAGCTTAGGGGAAAGGTCACCCCTCCACTTT.

In its sample, this clonotype was seen many times. The V gene is TRBV12-3 or TRBV12-4, the J gene TRBJ1-1; possible D gene TRBD1, 5 bases. The CDR3 is made up of 13 amino acids. The ends were cut back, 8 bases at V and 0 bases at J, with 10 bases in the middle. CDR3 loop: CASRRTMNTEAFF. The CDR3 region has the DNA TGTGCCAGCCGGAGGACAATGAACACTGAAGCTTTCTTT.

With regard to this clonotype: A read error may explain this, as a much larger clone is one base away. The chain joins TRBV20-1 to TRBJ2-7, with 9 bases lining up with TRBD2. Germline CDR1 and CDR2: DFQATT and SNEGSKA (reference sequence). There are 15 residues in the CDR3. The CDR3 nucleotides read TGCAGTGCTGGAGATCGACTAGCGGTCACCTACGAGCAGTACTTC. Translated, it gives CSAGDRLAVTYEQYF.

This clonotype was seen more than once but under ten times. Sequence at one end of the junction differs from germline and may be a read error. This chain uses TRBV2 with TRBJ1-5; D not certain. CDR1 SNHLY and CDR2 FYNNEI come from the germline V gene. The CDR3 extends over 16 amino acids. The CDR3 DNA sequence: TGTGCCAGCAGGGAAGACTGGGATTATAGCAATCAGCCCCAGCATTTT. Translated: CASREDWDYSNQPQHF.

This clonotype was counted many times. J is TRBJ2-1 and V is TRBV5-1; the match to TRBD2 covers 10 bases. V shed 5 bases, J shed 7 bases, and the junction held 12 bases outside the gene matches. The germline CDR1 and CDR2 sequences are SGHRS and YFSETQ. The CDR3 is 16 amino acids. The CDR3 DNA is TGCGCCAGCAGTTCCGCTAGCGGGAGTAAACGGAATGAGCAGTTCTTC. Its protein is CASSSASGSKRNEQFF. Full variable domain (outside the CDR3, taken from reference TRBV5-1 and TRBJ2-1): KAGVTQTPRYLIKTRGQQVTLSCSPISGHRSVSWYQQTPGQGLQFLFEYFSETQRNKGNFPGRFSGRQFSNSRSEMNVSTLELGDSALYLCASSSASGSKRNEQFFGPGTRLTVL.

The chain is built from TRBV6-5 and TRBJ2-7; 7 nucleotides align to TRBD2. The V gene's germline CDR1 is MNHEY and CDR2 SVGAGI. J lost 6 bases, V lost 4 bases, and 12 bases had no gene match. This CDR3 is 15 amino acids long. The CDR3 loop reads CASSSGLGVVLEQYF. The CDR3 DNA is TGTGCCAGCAGTTCAGGACTAGGCGTGGTCCTCGAGCAGTACTTC.

This clonotype was recorded at least ten times. The chain links TRBV5-1 to TRBJ2-7, with 8 bases aligning to TRBD2. CDR1 is SGHRS and CDR2 is YFSETQ in the germline V gene. Unmatched junction bases numbered 7, after V lost 4 bases and J lost 4 bases. This CDR3 contains 14 residues. CDR3 loop: CASSTTSGTYEQYF. For the CDR3, the DNA is TGCGCCAGCAGCACCACTAGCGGTACTTACGAGCAGTACTTC.

Only a few counts were recorded for this clonotype. The V gene is TRBV19, the J gene TRBJ1-6; no reliable D call. From germline, CDR1 is LNHDA and CDR2 SQIVND (reference sequence). V was cut by 1 base and J by 5 bases, with 3 bases left in between. The CDR3 extends over 13 amino acids. Here the CDR3 reads CASSIADNSPLHF. Written as DNA, the CDR3 is TGTGCCAGTAGTATAGCGGATAATTCACCCCTCCACTTT.

This clonotype was recorded at least ten times. The V call is TRBV20-1, the J call TRBJ2-7, with TRBD2 matching 9 bases. CDR1 and CDR2 (germline): DFQATT, SNEGSKA (reference sequence). This CDR3 region has 12 residues. The CDR3 coding sequence is TGCAGCTGGCAGCGGGGGGCCTACGAGCAGTACTTC. Translation: CSWQRGAYEQYF.

This clonotype was detected only a few times. This chain connects TRBV2 to TRBJ1-5; TRBD1 agrees at 8 bases. CDR3 size: 14 residues. With V trimmed by 3 bases and J by 5 bases, 3 bases remained unmatched. CDR1 SNHLY and CDR2 FYNNEI come from the germline V gene. DNA of the CDR3: TGTGCCAGCAGTGACCGACAGGGGTATCAGCCCCAGCATTTT. This codes for CASSDRQGYQPQHF. Based on the CDR3 plus reference TRBV2 and TRBJ1-5, the full variable domain is EPEVTQTPSHQVTQMGQEVILRCVPISNHLYFYWYRQILGQKVEFLVSFYNNEISEKSEIFDDQFSVERPDGSNFTLKIRSTKLEDSAMYFCASSDRQGYQPQHFGDGTRLSIL.

Only a few counts were recorded for this clonotype. The chain links TRBV7-8 to TRBJ1-3; tentative D call: TRBD1 (5 bases). Trimming left V 5 bases short and J 0 bases short, with 11 bases between. The CDR3 is 15 residues long. Germline values: CDR1 SGHVS, CDR2 FQNEAQ. The CDR3 DNA is TGTGCCAGCAGCCCGGGACGGGGCTCTGGAAACACCATATATTTT. Translation gives CASSPGRGSGNTIYF.

In its sample, this clonotype was seen a few times. V gene TRBV11-2 combines with J gene TRBJ1-6, with 9 bases matching TRBD1. The CDR3 runs 15 residues. Per germline, CDR1 SGHAT and CDR2 FQNNGV. V was pared by 6 bases and J by 9 bases, with 9 bases of the junction left unmatched. The DNA of the CDR3 is TGTGCCAGCAGTCGAGACAGGGGGGTTAGTTCACCCCTCCACTTT. Its protein is CASSRDRGVSSPLHF.

In this sample, this clonotype turned up many times. The CDR3 coding sequence is TGTGCCAGCAGTTCTCCCAGCGACACGGACTACGAGCAGTACTTC. As protein: CASSSPSDTDYEQYF. The rearrangement uses TRBV28 and TRBJ2-7; D unresolved. Trimming cost V 4 bases and J 3 bases, with 16 bases left between them. The germline CDR1 and CDR2 sequences are MDHEN and SYDVKM. The CDR3 sequence is 15 residues long.

There are many counts of this clonotype. The genes are TRBV12-3 or TRBV12-4 and TRBJ1-5; TRBD1 agrees at 8 bases. V was pared by 6 bases and J by 7 bases, with 2 bases of the junction left unmatched. CDR3 size: 12 residues. The CDR3 spells CASRQGVQPQHF. CDR3 DNA sequence: TGTGCCAGCAGACAGGGGGTCCAGCCCCAGCATTTT.

This sequence joins TRBV7-9 and TRBJ2-6; no clear D. This CDR3 spans 17 amino acids. V was cut by 1 base and J by 4 bases, with 14 bases left in between. Looked up from germline, CDR1 is SEHNR and CDR2 is FQNEAQ (reference sequence). Written as DNA, the CDR3 is TGTGCCAGCAGCTTAGGCGGACCCTCTCTCGGGGCCAACGTCCTGACTTTC. Protein product: CASSLGGPSLGANVLTF. Filled out from reference TRBV7-9 and TRBJ2-6, the complete variable domain reads DTGVSQNPRHKITKRGQNVTFRCDPISEHNRLYWYRQTLGQGPEFLTYFQNEAQLEKSRLLSDRFSAERPKGSFSTLEIQRTEQGDSAMYLCASSLGGPSLGANVLTFGAGSRLTVL.

This clonotype was counted ten times or more. At one end, the junction sequence differs from germline, possibly due to a read error. This chain links TRBV30 with TRBJ1-1; 7 nucleotides match TRBD1. The length of the CDR3 is 12 residues. Per the germline V gene, CDR1 is GTSNPN and CDR2 is SVGIG (reference sequence). The CDR3 bases are TGTGCCTGGACGACAGGGAACGCTGAAGCTTTCTTT. This sequence encodes CAWTTGNAEAFF.

The gene calls are TRBV4-1 and TRBJ2-3; 8 nucleotides agree with TRBD2. After removal of 6 bases from V and 0 bases from J, the junction contained 11 bases not matched to a gene. The CDR3 spans 17 residues. CDR1 is MGHRA and CDR2 is YSYEKL in the germline V gene. The chain's CDR3 is CASSSIIAGISTDTQYF. CDR3 bases: TGCGCCAGCAGTTCCATTATAGCGGGGATTAGCACAGATACGCAGTATTTT.

This clonotype has only a few counts. The chain joins TRBV12-5 to TRBJ2-7; D gene unclear. From germline, CDR1 is LGHNT and CDR2 FRNRAP. The CDR3 consists of 14 residues. Trimming took off 7 bases at V and 2 bases at J, with 15 bases between the two ends. For the CDR3, the DNA is TGTGCTAGTGCTGTGGACCGTTTAACCTACGAGCAGTACTTC. Amino acid sequence: CASAVDRLTYEQYF. The variable domain in full, completed from reference TRBV12-5 and TRBJ2-7, reads DARVTQTPRHKVTEMGQEVTMRCQPILGHNTVFWYRQTMMQGLELLAYFRNRAPLDDSGMPKDRFSAEMPDATLATLKIQPSEPRDSAVYFCASAVDRLTYEQYFGPGTRLTVT.

Concerning this clonotype itself: A much larger clone lies one base from this, so it may be a read error. The chain uses TRBV6-1 and TRBJ1-1, with 8 nucleotides matching TRBD1. Germline V gene lookup returns CDR1 MNHNS and CDR2 SASEGT. This CDR3 region has 13 residues. CDR3 protein: CASSEQGATEASF. The CDR3 coding sequence is TGTGCCAGCAGTGAACAGGGGGCCACTGAAGCTTCCTTT.

The rearrangement links TRBV11-1 to TRBJ1-1, with unresolved D. Per the germline V gene, CDR1 is SGHAT and CDR2 is FQDESV (reference sequence). Deletions cut 4 bases from V and 0 bases from J, with 12 bases between. The CDR3 is 15 residues long. CDR3 protein: CASSSDGDMNTEAFF. DNA for the CDR3: TGTGCCAGCAGCTCGGACGGCGACATGAACACTGAAGCTTTCTTT.